The 23 T cell receptor beta chains presented below share a single source sample, sequenced in a study of T cells after yellow fever vaccination. TCRdb reanalysed the 5' RACE reads using MiXCR and keeps one entry per CDR3 protein. The table includes some 560,000 distinct CDR3 sequences, roughly a sixth detected once. This specimen was PBMCs, taken 5 days after the first yellow fever vaccination. The receptors here all came from a man aged 18 to 30 who received the YFV17D yellow fever vaccine.

In this sample, this clonotype turned up a few times. The CDR3 coding sequence is TGTGCCAGCAGTTACAGGGAGGACTATGGCTACACCTTC. It yields the protein CASSYREDYGYTF. This sequence joins TRBV6-5 and TRBJ1-2; D ambiguous. The ends were cut back, 2 bases at V and 3 bases at J, with 7 bases in the middle. Germline V gene sequence: CDR1 MNHEY, CDR2 SVGAGI. The CDR3 length is 13 residues.

This chain joins TRBV7-9 and TRBJ2-1; no reliable D call. Germline CDR1 SEHNR, CDR2 FQNEAQ (reference sequence). V dropped 5 bases and J dropped 0 bases, with 14 bases sitting between them. The CDR3 length is 16 residues. CDR3 amino acids: CASSPGHPSSYNEQFF. The CDR3 DNA reads as TGTGCCAGCAGCCCCGGCCATCCTAGCTCCTACAATGAGCAGTTCTTC.

This clonotype was observed a handful of times. This sequence joins TRBV7-3 and TRBJ1-6; 8 bases map to TRBD1. Looked up from germline, CDR1 is SGHTA and CDR2 is FQGTGA. CDR3 size: 15 residues. The V gene end was trimmed by 2 bases and the J gene end by 7 bases; junction bases not matched to a gene: 4. The CDR3 sequence: CASSLDRGNNSPLHF. CDR3 DNA: TGTGCCAGCAGCTTAGACAGGGGAAACAATTCACCCCTCCACTTT.

This clonotype was observed a few times. This chain joins TRBV20-1 and TRBJ2-5; D not certain. This CDR3 is built from 13 residues. Germline values: CDR1 DFQATT, CDR2 SNEGSKA (reference sequence). V lost 6 bases and J lost 1, with 12 bases in between. The CDR3 DNA reads TGCAGTGCCCCCTCCGGGTCCCAAGAGACCCAGTACTTC. Amino acid sequence: CSAPSGSQETQYF.

This chain links TRBV7-2 with TRBJ1-6, with no clear D. Trimming stripped 3 bases from V and 4 bases from J, with 7 bases between. Germline-derived CDR1 and CDR2 are SGHTA and FQGNSA. This CDR3 region has 14 residues. CDR3: CASSFAQYNSPLHF. DNA of the CDR3: TGTGCCAGCAGCTTCGCCCAATATAATTCACCCCTCCACTTT.

This clonotype was seen a few times. CDR3 amino acids: CATSDFRGSQPQHF. CDR3 sequence (DNA): TGTGCCACCAGTGATTTCAGGGGTAGTCAGCCCCAGCATTTT. The chain employs TRBV24-1 and TRBJ1-5; tentative D call: TRBD1 (6 bases). This CDR3 contains 14 residues. The germline V gene has CDR1 KGHDR and CDR2 SFDVKD. The V end was cut by 1 base, the J end by 6 bases, with 9 bases between.

The V call is TRBV10-3, the J call TRBJ2-2; D possibly uses TRBD1 or TRBD2 (5 bases each). From germline, CDR1 is ENHRY and CDR2 SYGVKD. V lost 10 bases, J lost 0 bases, and 15 bases lay in between. The CDR3 has 15 residues. The CDR3 bases are TGTGCCACCCTCGTGGGGGAGACGAACACCGGGGAGCTGTTTTTT. Amino acids: CATLVGETNTGELFF.

V usage is TRBV10-3 and J usage is TRBJ2-7; either TRBD1 or TRBD2 may supply D (5 bases each). V was pared by 3 bases and J by 4 bases, with 16 bases between. The CDR3 has 15 residues. Looked up from germline, CDR1 is ENHRY and CDR2 is SYGVKD. CDR3 in amino acids: CAISDSQRGVYEQYF. CDR3 nucleotide sequence: TGTGCCATCAGTGACTCCCAGCGAGGGGTTTACGAGCAGTACTTC.

The chain links TRBV12-3 or TRBV12-4 to TRBJ1-5, with a possible D match to TRBD1 (5 bases). V was clipped by 5 bases and J by 9 bases, with 11 bases between them. The CDR3 is made up of 12 amino acids. In DNA, the CDR3 is TGTGCCAGCAGTACGAGGGGTTTGCCCCAGCATTTT. Its translation is CASSTRGLPQHF.

This clonotype was seen a few times. The chain links TRBV6-2 or TRBV6-3 to TRBJ1-2; 8 bases line up with TRBD1. Germline CDR1 is MNHEY and CDR2 is SVGEGT. Trimming removed 7 bases from V and 3 bases from J; junction bases left unmatched: 7. This CDR3 has 14 amino acids. In nucleotides, the CDR3 is TGTGCCAGCAACCCCACAGGGGGGTACTATGGCTACACCTTC. It translates to CASNPTGGYYGYTF.

In this sample, this clonotype turned up a few times. The chain recombines TRBV20-1 with TRBJ1-4; 8 bases align to TRBD1. Unmatched junction bases numbered 8, after V lost 3 bases and J lost 8 bases. This CDR3 is built from 14 residues. Germline loops: CDR1 DFQATT, CDR2 SNEGSKA (reference sequence). The CDR3 region has the DNA TGCAGTGCTAGCGCCGGACAGGGTAGAGAAAAACTGTTTTTT. Its protein product is CSASAGQGREKLFF.

This chain links TRBV7-9 with TRBJ1-1; unclear D gene. Germline V CDR1 and CDR2: SEHNR, FQNEAQ (reference sequence). The CDR3 has 13 amino acids. V lost 1 base, J lost 3 bases, and 6 bases lay in between. CDR3 in amino acids: CASSLDSDTEAFF. The CDR3, as DNA: TGTGCCAGCAGCTTAGACAGCGACACTGAAGCTTTCTTT.

This clonotype was detected a few times. The V gene is TRBV4-1, the J gene TRBJ2-1, with D possibly TRBD1 on 6 matching bases. V gave up 3 bases and J gave up 1 base, with 13 bases separating them. CDR1 MGHRA and CDR2 YSYEKL come from the germline V gene. This CDR3 is built from 16 residues. Here the CDR3 DNA reads TGCGCCAGCAGCCAGGACCCGGGACAATCCTACAATGAGCAGTTCTTC. Translated, it gives CASSQDPGQSYNEQFF.

This sequence joins TRBV20-1 and TRBJ2-7; D is unclear. The V and J ends lost 6 bases and 6 bases respectively, with 12 bases between them. The CDR3 sequence is 11 residues long. Germline V gives CDR1 DFQATT, CDR2 SNEGSKA (reference sequence). CDR3 sequence reads: CSAGPLGEQYF. The CDR3 DNA follows: TGCAGTGCCGGCCCCCTCGGCGAGCAGTACTTC.

CDR3 nucleotides: TGCGCCAGCAGCCAAGAGAGCTCGAGAGCCAAAAACATTCAGTACTTC. Protein: CASSQESSRAKNIQYF. J is TRBJ2-4 and V is TRBV4-3; D remains ambiguous. Trimming took 0 bases from V and 0 from J, leaving 9 bases between them. From germline, CDR1 is LGHNA and CDR2 YSLEER. The CDR3 is 16 amino acids.

This clonotype was counted between two and nine times. The genes are TRBV5-1 and TRBJ2-5; maybe TRBD2 (7 bases). Germline CDR1 reads SGHRS; CDR2 reads YFSETQ. This CDR3 comprises 15 residues. Trimming left V 3 bases short and J 3 bases short, with 15 bases between. As DNA, the CDR3 is TGCGCCAGCAGCTCCACTCAGGGGAGGGAAGAGACCCAGTACTTC. Encoded protein: CASSSTQGREETQYF.

This clonotype was picked up many times. This sequence joins TRBV20-1 and TRBJ2-3; D unclear. This CDR3 has 13 residues. With 6 bases removed from V and 0 bases from J, the gap between germline ends came to 10 bases. Germline V gene lookup returns CDR1 DFQATT and CDR2 SNEGSKA (reference sequence). The CDR3 is CSATGGSTDTQYF. The CDR3 bases are TGCAGTGCCACCGGCGGTAGCACAGATACGCAGTATTTT.

This clonotype was counted a few times. The chain has TRBV21-1 and TRBJ2-7. TRBV21-1 is reported as a pseudogene. This CDR3 spans 16 amino acids. The CDR3 sequence: CASSKEQRLSSYEQYV. CDR3 DNA sequence: TGTGCCAGCAGCAAAGAACAGCGACTGAGCTCCTACGAGCAGTACGTC.

The chain combines TRBV7-6 with TRBJ2-2; D might be TRBD1 (6 bases). CDR1 and CDR2 (germline): SGHVS, FNYEAQ. The CDR3 length is 17 residues. Trimming took off 5 bases at V and 2 bases at J, with 18 bases between the two ends. As DNA, the CDR3 is TGTGCCAGCAGCGGTCAACCGGGACACCTCAACACCGGGGAGCTGTTTTTT. Protein product: CASSGQPGHLNTGELFF.

This clonotype was detected a few times. The CDR3 is CASSGGLPYQPQHF. CDR3 bases: TGTGCCAGCAGTGGAGGACTACCCTATCAGCCCCAGCATTTT. The chain combines TRBV6-1 with TRBJ1-5; D unclear. CDR1 is MNHNS, CDR2 SASEGT, per germline. V lost 4 bases and J 5 bases, leaving 12 bases between the germline ends. The CDR3 has 14 residues.

This clonotype was seen a handful of times. The rearrangement uses TRBV7-3 and TRBJ1-4; D unresolved. Germline CDR1 SGHTA, CDR2 FQGTGA. Deletions cut 1 base from V and 8 bases from J, with 8 bases between. This CDR3 spans 13 amino acids. This chain's CDR3 is CASSLSFGEKLFF. The CDR3 nucleotides are TGTGCCAGCAGCTTAAGTTTCGGCGAAAAACTGTTTTTT.

The V and J genes are TRBV10-1 and TRBJ1-4, with TRBD1 matching 7 bases. CDR3 size: 15 residues. CDR1 is WNHNN and CDR2 is SYGVQD in the germline V gene (reference sequence). V trimming: 8 bases; J trimming: 3 bases; junction bases outside the gene matches: 9. The CDR3 DNA is TGCGCCAGCCCTCGACAGGGAAGGCCTAATGAAAAACTGTTTTTT. This encodes CASPRQGRPNEKLFF.

The genes are TRBV19 and TRBJ2-7; TRBD2 agrees at 9 bases. Germline loops: CDR1 LNHDA, CDR2 SQIVND (reference sequence). J lost 2 bases, V lost 5 bases, and 7 bases had no gene match. The CDR3 covers 15 residues. The CDR3 loop reads CASSELAGAPYEQYF. The CDR3 region has the DNA TGTGCCAGTAGTGAATTAGCGGGGGCCCCCTACGAGCAGTACTTC.